One sample yielded the 10 T cell receptor beta chains listed below, sequenced in a study of human T cells and chemical hapten exposure. Time point described: patch test 2, 6 weeks after DPC sensitization. The treatment denotes: therapeutic diphenylcyclopropenone sensitization with weekly scalp DPC. TCRdb recomputed calls from the RACE reads with MiXCR, one row per CDR3 protein. This repertoire shows 85,000 to 95,000 distinct CDR3 sequences, 11% found once; its top ten account for roughly 2.3%. The sequenced sample was whole blood, obtained in connection with sensitization to the hapten diphenylcyclopropenone (DPC). Source of these receptors: a man aged 40-49 years with alopecia areata. Some clones in this sample may be carry-over from other donors' samples.

This clonotype was counted ten times or more. The V and J genes are TRBV20-1 and TRBJ1-3; D perhaps matches TRBD1 (6 bases). The CDR3 is made up of 13 amino acids. CDR1 and CDR2 (germline): DFQATT, SNEGSKA (reference sequence). Trimming took 3 bases from V and 2 from J, leaving 8 bases between them. The CDR3 sequence: CSASNRAGNTIYF. In nucleotides, the CDR3 is TGCAGTGCTAGTAACAGGGCTGGAAACACCATATATTTT.

This clonotype was seen a handful of times. The chain is built from TRBV28 and TRBJ2-7; tentative D call: TRBD1 (7 bases). V lost 4 bases and J 2 bases, leaving 15 bases between the germline ends. This CDR3 has 15 residues. Germline-derived CDR1 and CDR2 are MDHEN and SYDVKM. The chain's CDR3 is CASSSEGARTYEQYF. DNA of the CDR3: TGTGCCAGCAGTTCGGAGGGGGCGCGAACCTACGAGCAGTACTTC.

This clonotype turned up a few times. The chain carries TRBV20-1 and TRBJ2-6; unclear D gene. CDR1 DFQATT and CDR2 SNEGSKA come from the germline V gene (reference sequence). CDR3 length equals 14 residues. V lost 1 base, J lost 1 base, and 5 bases lay in between. CDR3 region: CSARVESGANVLTF. The CDR3 nucleotides are TGCAGTGCTAGAGTGGAGTCTGGGGCCAACGTCCTGACTTTC.

This clonotype was counted between two and nine times. The chain employs TRBV5-1 and TRBJ2-5; D is perhaps TRBD2 (5 bases). Trimming stripped 5 bases from V and 3 bases from J, with 8 bases between. The CDR3 has 12 amino acids. Germline V gene data show CDR1 as SGHRS and CDR2 as YFSETQ. CDR3 coding DNA: TGCGCCAGCAGATCGGGAAAAGAGACCCAGTACTTC. Protein product: CASRSGKETQYF. The complete variable domain, with remaining parts taken from reference TRBV5-1 and TRBJ2-5, reads KAGVTQTPRYLIKTRGQQVTLSCSPISGHRSVSWYQQTPGQGLQFLFEYFSETQRNKGNFPGRFSGRQFSNSRSEMNVSTLELGDSALYLCASRSGKETQYFGPGTRLLVL.

There are many counts of this clonotype. The CDR3 DNA is TGTGCCAGCAGCTTATCAGGGGCCTATGGCTACACCTTC. Translation: CASSLSGAYGYTF. This sequence joins TRBV7-2 and TRBJ1-2; D perhaps matches TRBD1 (6 bases). Germline CDR1 is SGHTA and CDR2 is FQGNSA. The CDR3 extends over 13 amino acids. Trimming took off 2 bases at V and 4 bases at J, with 8 bases between the two ends. The full variable domain, rest sourced from reference TRBV7-2 and TRBJ1-2, is GAGVSQSPSNKVTEKGKDVELRCDPISGHTALYWYRQSLGQGLEFLIYFQGNSAPDKSGLPSDRFSAERTGGSVSTLTIQRTQQEDSAVYLCASSLSGAYGYTFGSGTRLTVV.

The chain links TRBV7-2 to TRBJ2-3; 9 bases align to TRBD2. Trimming cost V 1 base and J 0 bases; bases outside gene matches: 5. CDR1 and CDR2 (germline): SGHTA, FQGNSA. This CDR3 comprises 17 residues. The CDR3 loop is CASSLVASGTSTDTQYF. The CDR3 DNA sequence: TGTGCCAGCAGCTTAGTAGCTAGCGGGACTAGCACAGATACGCAGTATTTT.

J is TRBJ2-3 and V is TRBV9; TRBD2 aligns across 8 bases. The V segment lost 1 base and the J segment 0 bases; nucleotides outside the gene matches: 16. This CDR3 comprises 20 residues. CDR1 is SGDLS and CDR2 is YYNGEE in the germline V gene. The chain's CDR3 is CASSVSPAGVDPPSTDTQYF. Here the CDR3 DNA reads TGTGCCAGCAGCGTATCCCCAGCGGGAGTGGATCCCCCTAGCACAGATACGCAGTATTTT. Filled out from reference TRBV9 and TRBJ2-3, the complete variable domain reads DSGVTQTPKHLITATGQRVTLRCSPRSGDLSVYWYQQSLDQGLQFLIQYYNGEERAKGNILERFSAQQFPDLHSELNLSSLELGDSALYFCASSVSPAGVDPPSTDTQYFGPGTRLTVL.

A remark on this clonotype: The germline gene is not matched at one end of the junction; a read error may be the cause. CDR3 bases: TGTGCCAGCAGCGCCCTAGAGGGTGCGCGGTCGAACTTC. This codes for CASSALEGARSNF. The rearrangement links TRBV7-9 to TRBJ1-2, with D unresolved. Per germline, CDR1 SEHNR and CDR2 FQNEAQ (reference sequence). This CDR3 comprises 13 residues. Full variable domain (remainder filled in from reference TRBV7-9 and TRBJ1-2): DTGVSQNPRHKITKRGQNVTFRCDPISEHNRLYWYRQTLGQGPEFLTYFQNEAQLEKSRLLSDRFSAERPKGSFSTLEIQRTEQGDSAMYLCASSALEGARSNFGSGTRLTVV.

The chain is built from TRBV7-6 and TRBJ2-1; D gene uncertain. With 5 bases removed from V and 0 bases from J, the gap between germline ends came to 14 bases. Germline assignment: CDR1 SGHVS and CDR2 FNYEAQ. There are 16 residues in the CDR3. CDR3 DNA: TGTGCCAGCAGCCGAGAAGCCGGAAACTCCTACAATGAGCAGTTCTTC. This sequence encodes CASSREAGNSYNEQFF.

This rearrangement joins TRBV7-2 to TRBJ2-5; D possibly corresponds to TRBD2 (5 bases). The CDR3 loop spans 13 amino acids. The germline V gene encodes CDR1 SGHTA and CDR2 FQGNSA. V was pared by 4 bases and J by 4 bases, with 10 bases between. CDR3 sequence: CASSYGRGETQYF. In DNA form, the CDR3 reads TGTGCCAGCAGCTATGGACGGGGAGAGACCCAGTACTTC.